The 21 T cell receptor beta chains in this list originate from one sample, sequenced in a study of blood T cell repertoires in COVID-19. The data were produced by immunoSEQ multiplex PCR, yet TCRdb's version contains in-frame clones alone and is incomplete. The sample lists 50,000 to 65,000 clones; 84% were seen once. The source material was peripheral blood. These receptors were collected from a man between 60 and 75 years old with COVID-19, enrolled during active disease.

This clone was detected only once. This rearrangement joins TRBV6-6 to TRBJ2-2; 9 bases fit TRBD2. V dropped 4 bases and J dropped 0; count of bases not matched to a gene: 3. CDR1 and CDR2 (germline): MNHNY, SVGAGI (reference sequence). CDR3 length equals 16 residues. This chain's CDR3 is CASSLAGATNTGELFF. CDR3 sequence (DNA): TGTGCCAGCAGTTTAGCGGGGGCGACGAACACCGGGGAGCTGTTTTTT.

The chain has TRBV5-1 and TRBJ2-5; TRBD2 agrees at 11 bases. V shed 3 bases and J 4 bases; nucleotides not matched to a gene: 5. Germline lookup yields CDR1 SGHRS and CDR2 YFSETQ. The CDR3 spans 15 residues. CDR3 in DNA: TGCGCCAGCAGCTCTATAGCGGGAGGGAGAGAGACCCAGTACTTC. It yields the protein CASSSIAGGRETQYF.

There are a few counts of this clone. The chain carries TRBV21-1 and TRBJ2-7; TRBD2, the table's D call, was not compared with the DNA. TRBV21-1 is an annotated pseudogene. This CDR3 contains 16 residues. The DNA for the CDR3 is TGTGCCAGCAGCAAAGGGAATTGGGGAGGGAGCTACGAGCAGTACTTC. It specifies CASSKGNWGGSYEQYF.

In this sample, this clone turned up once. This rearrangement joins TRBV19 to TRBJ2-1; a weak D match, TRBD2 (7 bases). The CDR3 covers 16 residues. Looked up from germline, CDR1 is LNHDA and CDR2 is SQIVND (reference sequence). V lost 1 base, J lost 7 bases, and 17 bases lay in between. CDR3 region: CASSIGALEGGNEQFF. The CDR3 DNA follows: TGTGCCAGTAGTATAGGGGCCCTGGAGGGGGGGAATGAGCAGTTCTTC.

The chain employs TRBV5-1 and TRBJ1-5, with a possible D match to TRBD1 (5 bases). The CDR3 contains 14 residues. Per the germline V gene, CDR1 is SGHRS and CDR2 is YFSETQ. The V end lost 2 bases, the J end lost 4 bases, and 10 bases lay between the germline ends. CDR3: CASSLNQGNQPQHF. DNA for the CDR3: TGCGCCAGCAGCTTAAATCAGGGAAATCAGCCCCAGCATTTT.

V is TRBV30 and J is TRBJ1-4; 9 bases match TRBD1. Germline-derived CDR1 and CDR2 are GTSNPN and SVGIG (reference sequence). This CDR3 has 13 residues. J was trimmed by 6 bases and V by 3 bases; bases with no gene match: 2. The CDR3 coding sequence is TGTGCCTGGAGCCGGGACAGGGATGAAAAACTGTTTTTT. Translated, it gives CAWSRDRDEKLFF.

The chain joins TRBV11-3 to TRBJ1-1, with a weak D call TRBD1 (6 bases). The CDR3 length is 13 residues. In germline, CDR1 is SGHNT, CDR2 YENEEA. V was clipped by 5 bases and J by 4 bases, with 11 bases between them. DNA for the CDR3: TGTGCCAGCAGCCAAGGACAGAGCACTGAAGCTTTCTTT. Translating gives CASSQGQSTEAFF.

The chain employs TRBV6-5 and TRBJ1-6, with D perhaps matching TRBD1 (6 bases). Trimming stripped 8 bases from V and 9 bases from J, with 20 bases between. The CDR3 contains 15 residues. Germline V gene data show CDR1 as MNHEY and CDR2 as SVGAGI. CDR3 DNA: TGTGCCAGCGCCAGGGACAAACATGCGGGTTCACCCCTCCACTTT. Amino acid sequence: CASARDKHAGSPLHF.

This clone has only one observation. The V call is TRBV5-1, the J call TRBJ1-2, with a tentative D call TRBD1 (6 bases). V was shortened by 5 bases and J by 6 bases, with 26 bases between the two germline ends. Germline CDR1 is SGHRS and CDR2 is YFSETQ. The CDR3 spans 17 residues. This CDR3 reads CASSLGAGDSRMHGYTF. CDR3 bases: TGCGCCAGCAGTCTGGGGGCAGGGGATTCCCGAATGCATGGCTACACCTTC.

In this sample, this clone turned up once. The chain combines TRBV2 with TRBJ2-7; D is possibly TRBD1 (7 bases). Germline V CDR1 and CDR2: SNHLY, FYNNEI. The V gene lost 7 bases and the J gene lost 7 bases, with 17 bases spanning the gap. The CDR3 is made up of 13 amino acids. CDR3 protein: CASTPGPGGEQYF. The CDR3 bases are TGTGCCAGCACACCGGGGCCAGGGGGGGAGCAGTACTTC.

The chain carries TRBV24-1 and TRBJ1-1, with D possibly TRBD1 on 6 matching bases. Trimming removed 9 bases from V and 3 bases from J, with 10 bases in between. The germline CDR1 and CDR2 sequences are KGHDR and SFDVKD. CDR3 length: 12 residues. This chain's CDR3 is CATRDTDTEAFF. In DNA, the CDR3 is TGTGCCACCCGGGACACAGACACTGAAGCTTTCTTT.

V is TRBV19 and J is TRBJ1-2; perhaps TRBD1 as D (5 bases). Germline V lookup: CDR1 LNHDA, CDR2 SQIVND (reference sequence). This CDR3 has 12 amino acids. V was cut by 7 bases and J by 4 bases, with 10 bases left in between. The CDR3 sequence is CASMRGGYGYTF. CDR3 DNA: TGTGCCAGTATGAGGGGAGGCTATGGCTACACCTTC.

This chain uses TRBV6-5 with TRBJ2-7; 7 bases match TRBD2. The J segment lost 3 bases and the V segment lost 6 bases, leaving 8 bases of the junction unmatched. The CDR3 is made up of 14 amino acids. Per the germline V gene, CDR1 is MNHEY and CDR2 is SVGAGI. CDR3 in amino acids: CASSLTQRDYEQYF. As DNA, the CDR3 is TGTGCCAGCAGCCTAACCCAGCGGGACTACGAGCAGTACTTC.

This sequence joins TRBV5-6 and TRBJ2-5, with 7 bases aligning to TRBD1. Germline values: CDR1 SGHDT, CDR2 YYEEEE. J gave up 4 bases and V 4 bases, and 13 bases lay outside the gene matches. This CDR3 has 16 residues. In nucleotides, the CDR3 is TGTGCCAGCAGCCCACCTGGGGTAGGGGGCGCAGAGACCCAGTACTTC. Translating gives CASSPPGVGGAETQYF.

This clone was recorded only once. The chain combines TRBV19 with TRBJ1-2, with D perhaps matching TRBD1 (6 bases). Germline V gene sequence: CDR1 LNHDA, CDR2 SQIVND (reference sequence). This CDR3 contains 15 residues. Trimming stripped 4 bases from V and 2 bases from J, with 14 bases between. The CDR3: CASSTASGANYGYTF. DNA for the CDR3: TGTGCCAGTAGTACCGCATCAGGGGCGAACTATGGCTACACCTTC.

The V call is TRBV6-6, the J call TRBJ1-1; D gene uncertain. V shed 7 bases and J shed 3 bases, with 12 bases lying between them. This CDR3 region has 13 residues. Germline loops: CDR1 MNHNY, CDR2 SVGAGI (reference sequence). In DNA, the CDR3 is TGTGCCAGCAAGTACAACACGCACACTGAAGCTTTCTTT. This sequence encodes CASKYNTHTEAFF.

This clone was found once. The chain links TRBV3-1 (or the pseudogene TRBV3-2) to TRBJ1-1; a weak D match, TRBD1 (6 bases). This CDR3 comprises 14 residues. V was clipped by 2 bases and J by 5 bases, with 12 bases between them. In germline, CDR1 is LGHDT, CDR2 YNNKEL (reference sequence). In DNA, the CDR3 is TGTGCCAGCAGCCAACCGGACAGTCGAACTGAAGCTTTCTTT. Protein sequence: CASSQPDSRTEAFF.

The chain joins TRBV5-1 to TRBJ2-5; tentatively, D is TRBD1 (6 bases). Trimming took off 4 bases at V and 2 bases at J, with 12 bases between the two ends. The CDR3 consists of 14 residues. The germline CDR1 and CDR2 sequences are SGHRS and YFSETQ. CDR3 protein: CASSIGTLQETQYF. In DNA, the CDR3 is TGCGCCAGCAGCATCGGGACACTGCAAGAGACCCAGTACTTC.

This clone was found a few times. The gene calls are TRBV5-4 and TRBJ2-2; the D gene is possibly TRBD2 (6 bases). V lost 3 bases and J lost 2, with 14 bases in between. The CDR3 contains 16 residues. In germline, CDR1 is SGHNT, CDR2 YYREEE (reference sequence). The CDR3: CASSWGGVSNTGELFF. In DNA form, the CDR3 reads TGTGCCAGCAGCTGGGGCGGGGTTTCTAACACCGGGGAGCTGTTTTTT.

The CDR3 sequence is CASSRRAEGEQFF. As DNA, the CDR3 is TGTGCCAGCAGTAGAAGAGCGGAGGGTGAGCAGTTCTTC. This rearrangement joins TRBV2 to TRBJ2-1; tentative D call: TRBD2 (6 bases). Germline loops: CDR1 SNHLY, CDR2 FYNNEI. V lost 5 bases to trimming and J lost 9 bases, with 14 bases between them. This CDR3 has 13 amino acids.

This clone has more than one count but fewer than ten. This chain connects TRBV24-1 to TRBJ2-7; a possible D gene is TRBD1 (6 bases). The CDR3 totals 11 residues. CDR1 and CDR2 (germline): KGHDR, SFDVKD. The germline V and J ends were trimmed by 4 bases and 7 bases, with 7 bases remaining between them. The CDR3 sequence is CATSEGQEQYF. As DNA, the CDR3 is TGTGCCACCAGTGAAGGACAGGAGCAGTACTTC.